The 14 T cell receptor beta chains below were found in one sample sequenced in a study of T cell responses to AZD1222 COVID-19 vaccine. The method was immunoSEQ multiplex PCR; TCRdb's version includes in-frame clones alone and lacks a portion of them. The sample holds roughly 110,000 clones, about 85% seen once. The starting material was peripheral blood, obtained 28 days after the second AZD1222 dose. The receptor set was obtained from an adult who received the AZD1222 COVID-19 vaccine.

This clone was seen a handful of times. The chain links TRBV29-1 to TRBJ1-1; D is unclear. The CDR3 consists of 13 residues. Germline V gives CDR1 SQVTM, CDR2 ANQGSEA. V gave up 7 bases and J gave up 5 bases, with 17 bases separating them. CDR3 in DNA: TGCAGCGCGCTCGGGCCCCGAGGGACTGAAGCTTTCTTT. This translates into CSALGPRGTEAFF.

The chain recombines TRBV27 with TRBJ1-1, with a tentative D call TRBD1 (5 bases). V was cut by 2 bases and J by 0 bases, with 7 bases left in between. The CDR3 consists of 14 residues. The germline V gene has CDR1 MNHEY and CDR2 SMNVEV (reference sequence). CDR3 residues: CASSLDRVNTEAFF. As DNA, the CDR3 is TGTGCCAGCAGTTTAGACAGAGTGAACACTGAAGCTTTCTTT.

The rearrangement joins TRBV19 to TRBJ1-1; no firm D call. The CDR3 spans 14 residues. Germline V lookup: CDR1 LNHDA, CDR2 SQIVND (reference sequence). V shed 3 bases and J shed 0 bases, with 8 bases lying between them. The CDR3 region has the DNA TGTGCCAGTAGTATGTTATACATGAACACTGAAGCTTTCTTT. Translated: CASSMLYMNTEAFF.

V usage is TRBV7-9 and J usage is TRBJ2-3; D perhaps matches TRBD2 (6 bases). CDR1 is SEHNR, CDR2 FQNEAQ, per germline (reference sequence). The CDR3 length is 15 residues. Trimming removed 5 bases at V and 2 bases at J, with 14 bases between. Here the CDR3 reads CASSASTGDTDTQYF. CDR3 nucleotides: TGTGCCAGCAGCGCGAGTACGGGGGACACAGATACGCAGTATTTT.

The CDR3 reads CASSTRNTGELFF. The CDR3 DNA reads as TGTGCCAGCAGTACCAGAAACACCGGGGAGCTGTTTTTT. V is TRBV27 and J is TRBJ2-2, with D unclear. From germline, CDR1 is MNHEY and CDR2 SMNVEV (reference sequence). Trimming took off 5 bases at V and 2 bases at J, with 6 bases between the two ends. This CDR3 has 13 amino acids.

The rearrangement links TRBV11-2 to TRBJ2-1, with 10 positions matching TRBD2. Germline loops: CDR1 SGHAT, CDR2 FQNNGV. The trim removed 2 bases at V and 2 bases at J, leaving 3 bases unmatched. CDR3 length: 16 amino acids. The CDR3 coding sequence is TGTGCCAGCAGCTTATCAGCGGGGGGGCCCTACAATGAGCAGTTCTTC. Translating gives CASSLSAGGPYNEQFF.

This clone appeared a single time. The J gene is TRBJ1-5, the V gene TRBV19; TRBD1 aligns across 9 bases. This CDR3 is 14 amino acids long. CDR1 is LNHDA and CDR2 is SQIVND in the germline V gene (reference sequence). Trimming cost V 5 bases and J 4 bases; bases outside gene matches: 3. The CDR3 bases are TGTGCCAGTAGTTCGGGACAGGGTAATCAGCCCCAGCATTTT. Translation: CASSSGQGNQPQHF.

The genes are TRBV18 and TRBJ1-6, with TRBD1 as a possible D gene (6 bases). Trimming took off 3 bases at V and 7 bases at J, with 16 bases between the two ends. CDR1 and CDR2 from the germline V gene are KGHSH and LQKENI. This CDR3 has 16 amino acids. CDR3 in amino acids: CASSPRPRTANSPLHF. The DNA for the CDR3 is TGTGCCAGCTCACCGCGACCCCGGACAGCAAATTCACCCCTCCACTTT.

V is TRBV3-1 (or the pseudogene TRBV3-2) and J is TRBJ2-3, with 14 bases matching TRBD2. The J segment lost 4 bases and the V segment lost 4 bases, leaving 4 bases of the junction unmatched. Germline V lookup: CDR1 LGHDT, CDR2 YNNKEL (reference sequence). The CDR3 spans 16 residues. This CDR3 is CASSPLTSGGADTQYF. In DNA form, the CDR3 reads TGTGCCAGCAGCCCTCTGACTAGCGGGGGGGCAGATACGCAGTATTTT.

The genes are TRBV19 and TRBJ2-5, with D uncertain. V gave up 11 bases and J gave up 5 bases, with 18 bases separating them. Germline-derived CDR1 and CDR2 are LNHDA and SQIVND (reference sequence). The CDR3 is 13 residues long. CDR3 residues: CAASGPVGETQYF. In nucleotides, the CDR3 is TGTGCCGCGTCGGGTCCGGTGGGGGAGACCCAGTACTTC.

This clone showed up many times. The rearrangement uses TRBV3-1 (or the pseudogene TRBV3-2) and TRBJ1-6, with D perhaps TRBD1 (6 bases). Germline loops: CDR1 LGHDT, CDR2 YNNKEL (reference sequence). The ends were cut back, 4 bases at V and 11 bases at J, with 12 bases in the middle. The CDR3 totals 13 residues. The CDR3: CASSPRDNAPLHF. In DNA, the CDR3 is TGTGCCAGCAGCCCCCGGGACAATGCACCCCTCCACTTT.

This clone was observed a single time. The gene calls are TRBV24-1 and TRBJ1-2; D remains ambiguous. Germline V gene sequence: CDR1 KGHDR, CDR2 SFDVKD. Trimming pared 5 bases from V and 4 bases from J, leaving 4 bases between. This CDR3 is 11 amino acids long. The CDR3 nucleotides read TGTGCCACCAGTGGACCCTATGGCTACACCTTC. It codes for CATSGPYGYTF.

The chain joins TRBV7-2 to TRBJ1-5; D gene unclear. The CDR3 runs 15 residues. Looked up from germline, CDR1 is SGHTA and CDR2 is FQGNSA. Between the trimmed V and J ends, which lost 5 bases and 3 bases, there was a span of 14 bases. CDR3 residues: CASSLRDGNNQPQHF. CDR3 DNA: TGTGCCAGCAGCCTAAGGGATGGAAACAATCAGCCCCAGCATTTT.

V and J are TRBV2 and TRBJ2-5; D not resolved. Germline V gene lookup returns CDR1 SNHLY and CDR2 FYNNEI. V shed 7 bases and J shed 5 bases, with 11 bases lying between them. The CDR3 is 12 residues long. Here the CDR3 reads CASTSLAETQYF. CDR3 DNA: TGTGCCAGCACTTCTCTGGCGGAGACCCAGTACTTC.